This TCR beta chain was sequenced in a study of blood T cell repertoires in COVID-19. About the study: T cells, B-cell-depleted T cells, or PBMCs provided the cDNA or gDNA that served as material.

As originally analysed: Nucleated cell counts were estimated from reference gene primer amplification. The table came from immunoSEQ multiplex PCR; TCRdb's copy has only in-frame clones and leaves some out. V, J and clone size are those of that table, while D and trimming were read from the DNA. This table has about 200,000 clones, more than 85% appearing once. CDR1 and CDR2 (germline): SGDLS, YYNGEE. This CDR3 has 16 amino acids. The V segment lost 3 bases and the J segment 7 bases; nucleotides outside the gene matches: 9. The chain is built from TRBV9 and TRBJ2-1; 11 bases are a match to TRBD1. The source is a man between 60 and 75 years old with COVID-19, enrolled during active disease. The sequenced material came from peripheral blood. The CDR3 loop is CASSDRDRGTFNEQFF. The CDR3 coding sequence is TGTGCCAGCAGCGATAGGGACAGGGGGACTTTTAATGAGCAGTTCTTC.